This T cell receptor (beta chain) emerged from a study of shared clonotypes between healthy human individuals. V lost 3 bases and J 5 bases, leaving 13 bases between the germline ends. The CDR3 is made up of 15 amino acids. Germline V gene data show CDR1 as LGHNA and CDR2 as YSLEER. The assay was immunoSEQ multiplex PCR, and TCRdb's table has in-frame clones only and misses some. The sample holds just over 2,000,000 clones, approximately 95% seen once. The rearrangement links TRBV4-3 to TRBJ1-4; TRBD1 might be the D (5 bases). Sequencing was carried out using naive CD4+ T cells sorted from blood. Regarding subset: CD45RA+ positively selected. The sequence was obtained from a man between 18 and 29 years old in good health. The CDR3 sequence: CASSHEKGTNEKLFF. CDR3 in DNA: TGCGCCAGCAGCCACGAAAAGGGGACGAATGAAAAACTGTTTTTT.